A single sample gave rise to the 32 T cell receptor beta chains below, sequenced in a study of blood T cell repertoires in COVID-19 (dated by TCRdb to the early 2020s). The protocol used for the library was the immunoSEQ multiplex PCR assay. The table was pulled from immuneACCESS by TCRdb, which kept in-frame rearrangements only. Such tables lose some clones; where checked, under half of the loss comes from unresolved V genes, and the rest has no known cause. The sample table lists 650,000 to 800,000 clones, 90% of them with a count of one. Over 0.2% of the sample is held by the ten biggest clonotypes. The sequenced sample was peripheral blood. These receptors originate from a woman younger than 35 with acute or convalescent COVID-19.

The chain employs TRBV5-8 and TRBJ2-5; 12 bases agree with TRBD2. Germline CDR1 SGHTS, CDR2 YDEGEE. The CDR3 spans 17 residues. V lost 0 bases to trimming and J lost 2 bases; unmatched junction nucleotides: 5. CDR3 sequence: CASSLGSLAGGQETQYF. CDR3 bases: TGTGCCAGCAGCTTGGGGTCCCTAGCGGGGGGGCAAGAGACCCAGTACTTC.

V is TRBV30 and J is TRBJ1-5; TRBD1 might be the D (5 bases). This CDR3 has 13 amino acids. V was clipped by 1 base and J by 1 base, with 5 bases between them. Germline CDR1 is GTSNPN and CDR2 is SVGIG (reference sequence). The CDR3: CAWSAGSNQPQHF. In DNA form, the CDR3 reads TGTGCCTGGAGTGCAGGGAGCAATCAGCCCCAGCATTTT.

This chain joins TRBV19 and TRBJ1-2, with 11 bases that match TRBD1. The germline CDR1 and CDR2 sequences are LNHDA and SQIVND (reference sequence). The J segment lost 0 bases and the V segment lost 4 bases, leaving 4 bases of the junction unmatched. The CDR3 is 16 residues long. CDR3 in DNA: TGTGCCAGTAGTAGAGGACAGGGGGCGTCTAACTATGGCTACACCTTC. Amino acids: CASSRGQGASNYGYTF.

V usage is TRBV2 and J usage is TRBJ2-4; a possible D gene is TRBD1 (6 bases). The CDR3 has 15 amino acids. The germline gives CDR1 SNHLY, CDR2 FYNNEI. V was clipped by 6 bases and J by 0 bases, with 12 bases between them. The CDR3 nucleotides are TGTGCCAGCAGCGAGGACAGAGGAGCCAAAAACATTCAGTACTTC. Protein: CASSEDRGAKNIQYF. The full variable domain, with the rest looked up from reference TRBV2 and TRBJ2-4, is EPEVTQTPSHQVTQMGQEVILRCVPISNHLYFYWYRQILGQKVEFLVSFYNNEISEKSEIFDDQFSVERPDGSNFTLKIRSTKLEDSAMYFCASSEDRGAKNIQYFGAGTRLSVL.

The sample holds one count of this clone. A read error is likely, as this CDR3 ends without the conserved phenylalanine or tryptophan. It is unclear where the CDR3 begins or ends on the DNA, so no DNA is shown, and the CDR3 is as TCRdb lists it. V usage is TRBV18 and J usage is TRBJ1-6; the table's D call of TRBD1 was not tested on the DNA. Germline loops: CDR1 KGHSH, CDR2 LQKENI. A total of 10 residues make up the CDR3, ends included. The CDR3 protein is CASSGDNSSL.

The rearrangement joins TRBV3-1 (or the pseudogene TRBV3-2) to TRBJ1-5; no definite D call. This CDR3 comprises 17 residues. The V end lost 1 base, the J end lost 1 base, and 14 bases lay between the germline ends. Germline V gene lookup returns CDR1 LGHDT and CDR2 YNNKEL (reference sequence). For the CDR3, the DNA is TGTGCCAGCAGCCAAGGGGGAGGTGGAACGAGCAATCAGCCCCAGCATTTT. Translating it yields CASSQGGGGTSNQPQHF.

The rearrangement links TRBV9 to TRBJ1-6, with TRBD1 matching over 7 bases. The CDR3 sequence is 15 residues long. V lost 4 bases and J lost 6; bases outside the gene matches: 7. The germline CDR1 and CDR2 sequences are SGDLS and YYNGEE. The CDR3 bases are TGTGCCAGCAGCCACCAGGGACAGCTTAATTCACCCCTCCACTTT. The encoded protein is CASSHQGQLNSPLHF.

The gene calls are TRBV5-1 and TRBJ2-7; 7 bases align to TRBD1. Germline V CDR1 and CDR2: SGHRS, YFSETQ. With 0 bases clipped from V and 3 bases from J, the junction kept 9 bases outside the gene matches. CDR3 length: 16 residues. The CDR3 is CASSLAPGTEDYEQYF. For the CDR3, the DNA is TGCGCCAGCAGCTTGGCTCCCGGGACAGAAGACTACGAGCAGTACTTC. The variable domain in full, completed from reference TRBV5-1 and TRBJ2-7, reads KAGVTQTPRYLIKTRGQQVTLSCSPISGHRSVSWYQQTPGQGLQFLFEYFSETQRNKGNFPGRFSGRQFSNSRSEMNVSTLELGDSALYLCASSLAPGTEDYEQYFGPGTRLTVT.

The chain is built from TRBV6-4 and TRBJ2-1, with TRBD2 as a possible D gene (5 bases). CDR3 size: 15 residues. Per germline, CDR1 MRHNA and CDR2 SNTAGT. The V and J ends lost 0 bases and 4 bases respectively, with 10 bases between them. The CDR3 reads CASSDSGLEYNEQFF. The CDR3 DNA is TGTGCCAGCAGTGACTCCGGACTCGAATACAATGAGCAGTTCTTC.

The chain couples TRBV28 to TRBJ2-1; the match to TRBD1 covers 8 bases. The trim removed 4 bases at V and 0 bases at J, leaving 8 bases unmatched. Germline V gene data show CDR1 as MDHEN and CDR2 as SYDVKM. CDR3 size: 17 residues. The DNA of the CDR3 is TGTGCCAGCAGTTCGGACAGGGCAGCCACCTCCTACAATGAGCAGTTCTTC. It translates to CASSSDRAATSYNEQFF.

The genes are TRBV9 and TRBJ1-6; 7 nucleotides agree with TRBD1. Germline-derived CDR1 and CDR2 are SGDLS and YYNGEE. V lost 2 bases and J lost 7; bases outside the gene matches: 6. The CDR3 runs 15 residues. The DNA for the CDR3 is TGTGCCAGCAGCGTGGCTGTACAGGGGAATTCACCCCTCCACTTT. Translated: CASSVAVQGNSPLHF.

The chain combines TRBV5-4 with TRBJ2-3; possibly TRBD2 for D (5 bases). Germline lookup yields CDR1 SGHNT and CDR2 YYREEE (reference sequence). The CDR3 sequence is 13 residues long. V was pared by 5 bases and J by 2 bases, with 9 bases between. CDR3: CASRPGNTDTQYF. In nucleotides, the CDR3 is TGTGCCAGCAGGCCGGGGAACACAGATACGCAGTATTTT.

The chain has TRBV28 and TRBJ1-2; 8 positions agree with TRBD1. The CDR3 is 15 residues long. J lost 2 bases, V lost 6 bases, and 8 bases had no gene match. Germline-derived CDR1 and CDR2 are MDHEN and SYDVKM. The CDR3 loop is CASSPGGAPNYGYTF. The DNA of the CDR3 is TGTGCCAGCAGCCCAGGGGGCGCGCCCAACTATGGCTACACCTTC.

V is TRBV6-5 and J is TRBJ1-2, with TRBD1 matching over 9 bases. Trimming at V came to 6 bases and at J to 9 bases, leaving 5 bases not matched to a gene. CDR1 and CDR2 (germline): MNHEY, SVGAGI. The CDR3 length is 12 residues. In DNA form, the CDR3 reads TGTGCCAGCAGCAAACAGGGGGCGAGCTACACCTTC. Translating gives CASSKQGASYTF.

This clone has just one count. The chain employs TRBV6-6 and TRBJ2-5; D perhaps matches TRBD2 (5 bases). Germline V gives CDR1 MNHNY, CDR2 SVGAGI (reference sequence). Trimming removed 2 bases from V and 5 bases from J, with 12 bases in between. There are 14 residues in the CDR3. CDR3 coding DNA: TGTGCCAGCAGTTACCCCCCGCGAGGGGAGACCCAGTACTTC. It is translated as CASSYPPRGETQYF.

The genes are TRBV6-5 and TRBJ1-5; TRBD1 aligns across 12 bases. Trimming removed 6 bases from V and 7 bases from J; junction bases left unmatched: 7. The CDR3 loop spans 15 amino acids. From germline, CDR1 is MNHEY and CDR2 SVGAGI. In nucleotides, the CDR3 is TGTGCCAGCAGGTCGGGACAGGGGGCTGGGCAGCCCCAGCATTTT. Translated: CASRSGQGAGQPQHF.

Here the CDR3 DNA reads TGCAGCGTTGAGGGGCCCTCAGGGCGGGGATACACCTTC. It is translated as CSVEGPSGRGYTF. The chain recombines TRBV29-1 with TRBJ1-2; D possibly corresponds to TRBD1 (5 bases). Trimming shortened V by 3 bases and J by 11 bases, and 19 bases separated the two germline ends. CDR3 length: 13 residues. Germline values: CDR1 SQVTM, CDR2 ANQGSEA.

This chain uses TRBV29-1 with TRBJ2-7, with a tentative D call TRBD1 (6 bases). The CDR3 is 13 amino acids. CDR1 is SQVTM and CDR2 is ANQGSEA in the germline V gene. With 4 bases removed from V and 4 bases from J, the gap between germline ends came to 14 bases. The DNA of the CDR3 is TGCAGCGTTGTTCAGGGGTACTGGTACGAGCAGTACTTC. Protein: CSVVQGYWYEQYF.

This chain joins TRBV9 and TRBJ2-7; TRBD1 agrees at 9 bases. This CDR3 is 16 amino acids long. The junction had 8 bases not matched to a gene; V was cut back by 0 bases and J by 4 bases. Germline loops: CDR1 SGDLS, CDR2 YYNGEE. The CDR3 spells CASSVAPTGGLYEQYF. CDR3 in DNA: TGTGCCAGCAGCGTAGCTCCGACAGGGGGGCTTTACGAGCAGTACTTC.

The chain has TRBV2 and TRBJ1-2; D gene unclear. Trimming left V 0 bases short and J 1 base short, with 12 bases between. Germline CDR1 and CDR2: SNHLY and FYNNEI. The CDR3 has 16 residues. In DNA form, the CDR3 reads TGTGCCAGCAGTGAAGCACAACGGAGGTTTAACTATGGCTACACCTTC. Translating it yields CASSEAQRRFNYGYTF.

This chain uses TRBV29-1 with TRBJ2-3, with 10 bases that match TRBD2. The CDR3 loop spans 14 amino acids. V shed 5 bases, J shed 4 bases, and the junction held 6 bases outside the gene matches. Germline values: CDR1 SQVTM, CDR2 ANQGSEA. The CDR3 sequence: CSVILAGSSDTQYF. As DNA, the CDR3 is TGCAGCGTTATACTAGCGGGGTCATCAGATACGCAGTATTTT.

The chain combines TRBV4-2 with TRBJ1-6, with no clear D. Germline V gene data show CDR1 as LGHNA and CDR2 as YNFKEQ. Between the trimmed V and J ends, which lost 0 bases and 7 bases, there was a span of 7 bases. The CDR3 sequence is 14 residues long. CDR3 sequence reads: CASSQDDGNSPLHF. The CDR3 DNA reads as TGTGCCAGCAGCCAAGATGACGGGAATTCACCCCTCCACTTT.

The V and J genes are TRBV4-3 and TRBJ1-2, with 7 bases lining up with TRBD1. This CDR3 has 18 amino acids. The germline gives CDR1 LGHNA, CDR2 YSLEER. V shed 4 bases and J 1 base; nucleotides not matched to a gene: 15. CDR3 region: CASSPSFWGTDFNYGYTF. CDR3 nucleotide sequence: TGCGCCAGCAGCCCGTCCTTCTGGGGGACAGATTTTAACTATGGCTACACCTTC.

This clone was found once. The rearrangement links TRBV7-9 to TRBJ2-2, with 8 bases matching TRBD2. Trimming cost V 4 bases and J 0 bases; bases outside gene matches: 7. The CDR3 has 17 amino acids. CDR1 and CDR2 (germline): SEHNR, FQNEAQ (reference sequence). CDR3 amino acids: CASSYPPTSANTGELFF. For the CDR3, the DNA is TGTGCCAGCAGCTACCCACCGACTAGCGCGAACACCGGGGAGCTGTTTTTT.

J is TRBJ1-3 and V is TRBV19, with D uncertain. This CDR3 region has 16 residues. V was pared by 0 bases and J by 1 base, with 10 bases between. The V gene's germline CDR1 is LNHDA and CDR2 SQIVND (reference sequence). The CDR3 bases are TGTGCCAGTAGTATAGATCTGGCGGGTTCTGGAAACACCATATATTTT. This encodes CASSIDLAGSGNTIYF.

The chain carries TRBV4-3 and TRBJ1-6, with TRBD1 identical over 8 bases. The CDR3 contains 18 residues. V trimming: 2 bases; J trimming: 7 bases; junction bases outside the gene matches: 13. In germline, CDR1 is LGHNA, CDR2 YSLEER. The CDR3 reads CASSQSPADREGNSPLHF. The CDR3 DNA sequence: TGCGCCAGCAGCCAAAGCCCCGCGGACAGGGAAGGGAATTCACCCCTCCACTTT.

This clone was detected only a few times. The CDR3 sequence: CASSKKTPLPGGNTEAFF. The CDR3 nucleotides read TGTGCCAGCAGCAAAAAAACACCCCTACCAGGGGGGAACACTGAAGCTTTCTTT. This chain connects TRBV21-1 to TRBJ1-1; TRBD1 is taken as the D call from the table, unchecked against the DNA. TRBV21-1 is a pseudogene segment. The CDR3 loop spans 18 amino acids.

The V call is TRBV2, the J call TRBJ1-6, with 8 nucleotides matching TRBD1. The V and J ends lost 6 bases and 7 bases, in that order; junction bases with no gene match: 2. CDR1 is SNHLY and CDR2 is FYNNEI in the germline V gene. The CDR3 is made up of 13 amino acids. CDR3 bases: TGTGCCAGCAGGGACAGGGAGAATTCACCCCTCCACTTT. Its translation: CASRDRENSPLHF.

V usage is TRBV10-3 and J usage is TRBJ1-5; D remains unclear. Trimming removed 2 bases from V and 0 bases from J, with 8 bases in between. From germline, CDR1 is ENHRY and CDR2 SYGVKD. The CDR3 has 15 amino acids. The CDR3 loop is CAISENRYSNQPQHF. The CDR3, as DNA: TGTGCCATCAGTGAGAACAGATATAGCAATCAGCCCCAGCATTTT.

The rearrangement joins TRBV4-3 to TRBJ2-1; D possibly corresponds to TRBD1 (6 bases). Trimming took 3 bases from V and 10 from J, leaving 13 bases between them. There are 13 residues in the CDR3. Germline V gene data show CDR1 as LGHNA and CDR2 as YSLEER. The CDR3 DNA reads TGCGCCAGCAGCCAGGGGGCGACTACCGAGCAGTTCTTC. Its protein product is CASSQGATTEQFF.

The count of this clone is one. CDR3 amino acids: CASFRREDYGYTF. The CDR3 nucleotides read TGTGCCAGCTTCCGGAGGGAGGACTATGGCTACACCTTC. The gene calls are TRBV19 and TRBJ1-2; no clear D gene. The CDR3 extends over 13 amino acids. Trimming removed 9 bases from V and 3 bases from J, with 14 bases in between. In germline, CDR1 is LNHDA, CDR2 SQIVND (reference sequence).

The chain is built from TRBV7-9 and TRBJ1-2, with D tentatively TRBD1 (5 bases). Germline CDR1 and CDR2: SEHNR and FQNEAQ (reference sequence). Trimming stripped 1 base from V and 9 bases from J, with 18 bases between. This CDR3 region has 15 residues. The CDR3 reads CASSLGGEGPRRYTF. The CDR3 DNA reads TGTGCCAGCAGCTTAGGAGGGGAGGGTCCTCGTCGCTACACCTTC.